These 7 T cell receptor beta chains were all obtained from the same sample, sequenced in a study of blood T cell repertoires in COVID-19. The assay was immunoSEQ multiplex PCR, and TCRdb's table has in-frame clones only and misses some. This sample has 300,000 to 350,000 clones, with roughly 85% found just once. The sequenced material came from PBMCs or T cells enriched from blood (not recorded which). All receptors come from a woman aged 40 to 50 with acute COVID-19.

The chain employs TRBV3-1 (or the pseudogene TRBV3-2) and TRBJ1-5; 11 nucleotides agree with TRBD1. In germline, CDR1 is LGHDT, CDR2 YNNKEL (reference sequence). The CDR3 has 16 residues. The trim removed 1 base at V and 8 bases at J, leaving 7 bases unmatched. The CDR3 loop reads CASSQGTGGPIEPQHF. The CDR3 DNA reads TGTGCCAGCAGCCAAGGGACAGGGGGCCCGATAGAGCCCCAGCATTTT.

V usage is TRBV7-2 and J usage is TRBJ1-4; 9 bases are shared with TRBD1. V was pared by 4 bases and J by 7 bases, with 10 bases of the junction left unmatched. CDR1 is SGHTA, CDR2 FQGNSA, per germline. The CDR3 is made up of 16 amino acids. CDR3 in amino acids: CASSSARQGGIEKLFF. The CDR3 coding sequence is TGTGCCAGCAGCTCAGCAAGACAGGGGGGTATTGAAAAACTGTTTTTT. The variable domain in full, with the rest retrieved from reference TRBV7-2 and TRBJ1-4, is GAGVSQSPSNKVTEKGKDVELRCDPISGHTALYWYRQSLGQGLEFLIYFQGNSAPDKSGLPSDRFSAERTGGSVSTLTIQRTQQEDSAVYLCASSSARQGGIEKLFFGSGTQLSVL.

The chain recombines TRBV4-2 with TRBJ1-2, with a tentative D call TRBD1 (6 bases). CDR1 and CDR2 from the germline V gene are LGHNA and YNFKEQ. Deletions cut 6 bases from V and 0 bases from J, with 20 bases between. The CDR3 covers 17 residues. CDR3 sequence reads: CASRRQAEGGANYGYTF. The CDR3 DNA reads as TGTGCCAGCAGGCGGCAAGCAGAAGGGGGGGCTAACTATGGCTACACCTTC.

The genes are TRBV2 and TRBJ1-1; 9 bases are shared with TRBD1. Trimming cost V 5 bases and J 10 bases; bases outside gene matches: 11. The germline V gene has CDR1 SNHLY and CDR2 FYNNEI. This CDR3 has 14 amino acids. For the CDR3, the DNA is TGTGCCAGCAGTATGGACAGGGGAAAGTGGCGAGCTTTCTTT. This sequence encodes CASSMDRGKWRAFF.

The V gene is TRBV4-3, the J gene TRBJ2-5, with D possibly TRBD2 on 7 matching bases. The CDR3 totals 16 residues. Germline CDR1 and CDR2: LGHNA and YSLEER. V was trimmed by 0 bases and J by 4 bases, leaving 15 bases between them. The CDR3 DNA is TGCGCCAGCAGCCAAGATTTTGAGGGGGGGGGAGAGACCCAGTACTTC. Its translation is CASSQDFEGGGETQYF.

This clone was detected a few times. The chain recombines TRBV3-1 (or the pseudogene TRBV3-2) with TRBJ1-2, with a weak D call TRBD1 (6 bases). V was pared by 1 base and J by 0 bases, with 12 bases between. Germline CDR1 is LGHDT and CDR2 is YNNKEL (reference sequence). The CDR3 loop spans 16 amino acids. CDR3 nucleotide sequence: TGTGCCAGCAGCCAAGCAACAGGGCCACCTAACTATGGCTACACCTTC. Its translation: CASSQATGPPNYGYTF.

The chain couples TRBV28 to TRBJ1-2; a possible D gene is TRBD1 (5 bases). The CDR3 covers 14 residues. The V end was cut by 1 base, the J end by 7 bases, with 13 bases between. Germline V gene lookup returns CDR1 MDHEN and CDR2 SYDVKM. CDR3 bases: TGTGCCAGCAGTTTATATGGGGGGGTAACTGGCTACACCTTC. Its protein product is CASSLYGGVTGYTF.